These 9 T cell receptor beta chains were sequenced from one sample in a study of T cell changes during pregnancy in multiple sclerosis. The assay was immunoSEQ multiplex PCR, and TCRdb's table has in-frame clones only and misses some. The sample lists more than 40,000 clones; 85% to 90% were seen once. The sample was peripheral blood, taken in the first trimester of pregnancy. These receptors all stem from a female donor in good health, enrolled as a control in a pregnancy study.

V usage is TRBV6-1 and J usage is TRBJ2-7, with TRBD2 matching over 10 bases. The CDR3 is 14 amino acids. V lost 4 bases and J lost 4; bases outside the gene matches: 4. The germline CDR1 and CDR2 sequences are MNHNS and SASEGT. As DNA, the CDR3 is TGTGCCAGCAGTGCGCTAGCGGGAGTTTACGAGCAGTACTTC. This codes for CASSALAGVYEQYF.

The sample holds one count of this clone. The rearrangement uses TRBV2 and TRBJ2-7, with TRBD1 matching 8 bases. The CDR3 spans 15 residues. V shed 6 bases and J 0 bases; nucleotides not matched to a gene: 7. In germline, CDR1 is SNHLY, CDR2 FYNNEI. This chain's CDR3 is CASRIRTGPSYEQYF. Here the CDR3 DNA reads TGTGCCAGCAGGATCCGGACAGGGCCCTCCTACGAGCAGTACTTC.

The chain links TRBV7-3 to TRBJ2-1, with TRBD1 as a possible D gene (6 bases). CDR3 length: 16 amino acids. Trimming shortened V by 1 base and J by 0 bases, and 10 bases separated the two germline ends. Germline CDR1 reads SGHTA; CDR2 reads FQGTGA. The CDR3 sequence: CASSLRGPSSYNEQFF. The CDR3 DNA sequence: TGTGCCAGCAGCTTAAGGGGGCCGAGCTCCTACAATGAGCAGTTCTTC.

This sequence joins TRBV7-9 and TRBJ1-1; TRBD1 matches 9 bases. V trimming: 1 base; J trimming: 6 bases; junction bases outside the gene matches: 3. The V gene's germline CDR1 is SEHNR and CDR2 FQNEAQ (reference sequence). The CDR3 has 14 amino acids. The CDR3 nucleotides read TGTGCCAGCAGCTTAGTGCGACAGGGGGCTGAAGCTTTCTTT. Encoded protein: CASSLVRQGAEAFF.

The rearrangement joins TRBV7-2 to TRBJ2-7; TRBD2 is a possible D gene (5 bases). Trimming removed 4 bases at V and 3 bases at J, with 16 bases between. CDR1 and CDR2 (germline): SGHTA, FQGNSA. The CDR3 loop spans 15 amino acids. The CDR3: CASSSQLGENYEQYF. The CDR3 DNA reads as TGTGCCAGCAGCTCCCAACTCGGGGAGAACTACGAGCAGTACTTC.

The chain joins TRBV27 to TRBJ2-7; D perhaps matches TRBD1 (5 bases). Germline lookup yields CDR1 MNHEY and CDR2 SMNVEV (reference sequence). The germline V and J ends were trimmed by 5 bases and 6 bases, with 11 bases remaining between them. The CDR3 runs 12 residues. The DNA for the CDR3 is TGTGCCAGCAGTGCCCAGGGCTTCGAGCAGTACTTC. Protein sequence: CASSAQGFEQYF.

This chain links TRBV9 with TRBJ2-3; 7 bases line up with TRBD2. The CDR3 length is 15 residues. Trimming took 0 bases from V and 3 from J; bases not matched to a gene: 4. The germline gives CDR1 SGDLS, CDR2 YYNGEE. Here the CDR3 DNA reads TGTGCCAGCAGCGTAGTCGACGGGAGGACAGATACGCAGTATTTT. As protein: CASSVVDGRTDTQYF.

The CDR3 DNA reads as TGCGCCAGCAGCCCCTACGGGACTAGAAGTTATGATACGCAGTATTTT. It encodes CASSPYGTRSYDTQYF. This chain joins TRBV4-3 and TRBJ2-3; 8 bases are shared with TRBD2. Unmatched junction bases numbered 12, after V lost 4 bases and J lost 6 bases. Germline values: CDR1 LGHNA, CDR2 YSLEER. CDR3 length equals 16 residues.

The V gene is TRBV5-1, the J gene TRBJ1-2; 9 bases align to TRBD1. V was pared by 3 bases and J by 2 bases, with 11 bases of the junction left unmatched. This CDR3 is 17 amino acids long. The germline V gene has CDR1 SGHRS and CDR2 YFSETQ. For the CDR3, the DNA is TGCGCCAGCAGCTCAGACCCCCCGGGACAGGGAAACTATGGCTACACCTTC. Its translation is CASSSDPPGQGNYGYTF.